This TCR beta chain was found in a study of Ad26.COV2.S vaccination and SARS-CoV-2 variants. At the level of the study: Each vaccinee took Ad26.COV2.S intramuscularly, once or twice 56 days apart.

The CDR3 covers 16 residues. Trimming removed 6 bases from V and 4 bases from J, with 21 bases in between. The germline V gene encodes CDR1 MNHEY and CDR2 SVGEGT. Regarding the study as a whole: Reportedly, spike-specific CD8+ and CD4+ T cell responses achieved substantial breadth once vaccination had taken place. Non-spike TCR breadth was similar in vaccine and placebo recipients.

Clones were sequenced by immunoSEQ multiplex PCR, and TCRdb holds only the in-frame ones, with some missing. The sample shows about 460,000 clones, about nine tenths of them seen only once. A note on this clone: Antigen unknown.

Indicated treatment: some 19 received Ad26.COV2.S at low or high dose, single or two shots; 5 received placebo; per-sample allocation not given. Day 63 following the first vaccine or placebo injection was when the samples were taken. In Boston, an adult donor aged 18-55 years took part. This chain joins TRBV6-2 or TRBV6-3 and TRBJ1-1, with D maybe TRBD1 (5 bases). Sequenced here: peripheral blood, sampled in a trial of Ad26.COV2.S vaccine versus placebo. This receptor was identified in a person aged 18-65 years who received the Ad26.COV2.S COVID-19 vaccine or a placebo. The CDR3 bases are TGTGCCAGCAGCCCGGTGTGGCAGGGTTTGGGCACTGAAGCTTTCTTT. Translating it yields CASSPVWQGLGTEAFF.